The rows below give T cell receptor beta chains drawn from one sample of a study of control samples from healthy donors and cancer patients. The table came from immunoSEQ multiplex PCR; TCRdb's copy has only in-frame clones and leaves some out. The data hold some 410,000 clones, with around 90% observed a single time. Sequenced: PBMCs. Receptor source: a man aged 40-49 years with head and neck cancer. Each CDR3 is given with its conserved first and last residue. A D gene is named only where the DNA matches it firmly. Only some rows state a clone size, as once, few, many or a class for expanded clones.

v_gene	d_gene	abundance	len	j_gene	CDR3nt	CDR3aa
TRBV6-1	TRBD1	-	16	TRBJ1-5	TGTGCCAGCAGTGAGTCCGGGACAGCCTTATGGCAGCCCCAGCATTTT	CASSESGTALWQPQHF
TRBV19	TRBD1	once	15	TRBJ1-2	TGTGCCAGTAGTCCAGATACAGGGGGCACCTATGGCTACACCTTC	CASSPDTGGTYGYTF
TRBV7-8	-	-	13	TRBJ1-1	TGTGCCAGCAGCTTTACAGGGAACACTGAAGCTTTCTTT	CASSFTGNTEAFF
TRBV27	-	-	14	TRBJ1-2	TGTGCCAGCAGTTTGGACAGCCGAACCTATGGCTACACCTTC	CASSLDSRTYGYTF
TRBV10-3	-	few	12	TRBJ2-7	TGTGCCATCGGACGGATTACCTACGAGCAGTACTTC	CAIGRITYEQYF
TRBV6-5	-	once	14	TRBJ1-1	TGTGCCAGCAGTTACAGTGTGGATGTGTCTGAAGCTTTCTTT	CASSYSVDVSEAFF
TRBV20-1	-	-	11	TRBJ1-1	TGCAGCCCCCGGCCGGACACTGAAGCTTTCTTT	CSPRPDTEAFF
TRBV2	TRBD1	-	14	TRBJ2-2	TGTGCCAGCAGAGGGACAGGGAGCACCGGGGAGCTGTTTTTT	CASRGTGSTGELFF
TRBV7-2	-	-	16	TRBJ1-4	TGTGCCAGCAGCTTAGGAAGGGGACGGCTTAATGAAAAACTGTTTTTT	CASSLGRGRLNEKLFF
TRBV5-1	-	-	14	TRBJ1-3	TGCGCCAGCAGCTCGGACTCCTCTGGAAACACCATATATTTT	CASSSDSSGNTIYF
TRBV11-2	TRBD2	-	14	TRBJ2-1	TGTGCCAGCAGCTTATCGGGGGGGGTAAATGAGCAGTTCTTC	CASSLSGGVNEQFF
TRBV24-1	-	-	14	TRBJ2-1	TGTGCCACCAGTCCCGACGGGGCCTACAATGAGCAGTTCTTC	CATSPDGAYNEQFF
TRBV4-3	-	-	15	TRBJ1-4	TGCGCCAGCAGCCATGACGTTGCAACTAATGAAAAACTGTTTTTT	CASSHDVATNEKLFF
TRBV3-1/TRBV3-2	TRBD1	-	15	TRBJ2-4	TGTGCCAGCAGCCAAGAACGACAGGGTAGGCACATTCAGTACTTC	CASSQERQGRHIQYF
TRBV7-9	TRBD1	-	14	TRBJ1-5	TGTGCCAGCAGACAGGGGGAGGGCAATCAGCCCCAGCATTTT	CASRQGEGNQPQHF
TRBV11-2	-	-	14	TRBJ1-5	TGTGCCAGCAGCTGGGACGGCCTCAATCAGCCCCAGCATTTT	CASSWDGLNQPQHF
TRBV6-2/TRBV6-3	-	-	15	TRBJ1-5	TGTGCCAGCAGTTACCCCGGCGGAAGCAATCAGCCCCAGCATTTT	CASSYPGGSNQPQHF
TRBV24-1	-	-	14	TRBJ2-7	TGTGCCACCAGTGATTCCACAGGCCCCTACGAGCAGTACTTC	CATSDSTGPYEQYF
TRBV5-8	-	-	13	TRBJ1-2	TGTGCCAGCATCACGACGGACGGCCATGGCTACACCTTC	CASITTDGHGYTF
TRBV2	TRBD1	-	14	TRBJ1-2	TGTGCCAGCGGGACGGGACAGTTAAACTATGGCTACACCTTC	CASGTGQLNYGYTF
TRBV7-2	TRBD2	few	15	TRBJ2-7	TGTGCCAGCAGCTTGCAGCGGGGGGGGGCCTACGAGCAGTACTTC	CASSLQRGGAYEQYF
TRBV7-9	-	-	14	TRBJ2-3	TGTGCCAGCAGCTCCCCCCACAGCACAGATACGCAGTATTTT	CASSSPHSTDTQYF
TRBV7-2	-	once	15	TRBJ2-7	TGTGCCAGCAGCTCCTCACCCGGGAGCTCAGGAGGGCAGTACTTC	CASSSSPGSSGGQYF
TRBV28	TRBD2	-	19	TRBJ2-7	TGTGCCAGCAGTTTATTGGGGACTAGCGGGAGTGAATATGTCTACGAGCAGTACTTC	CASSLLGTSGSEYVYEQYF
TRBV12-3/TRBV12-4	-	once	12	TRBJ2-3	TGTGCCAGCAGAAGGGGAACAGATACGCAGTATTTT	CASRRGTDTQYF
TRBV7-9	TRBD1	-	14	TRBJ2-1	TGTGCCAGCAGATCGGGACAGGGATACAATGAGCAGTTCTTC	CASRSGQGYNEQFF
TRBV2	TRBD1	-	15	TRBJ2-5	TGTGCCAGCAGCGCCTGGGGGACAGAGGGAGAGACCCAGTACTTC	CASSAWGTEGETQYF
TRBV15	TRBD1	-	16	TRBJ1-4	TGTGCCACCAGCAGAGATCCCGCAGGGGGCCATGAAAAACTGTTTTTT	CATSRDPAGGHEKLFF
TRBV4-3	-	few	16	TRBJ2-7	TGCGCCAGCAGCCAAGTCCTGGGGACTGGGACCTACGAGCAGTACTTC	CASSQVLGTGTYEQYF
TRBV19	-	-	15	TRBJ2-3	TGTGCCAGTAGTGTCCGGGACCCGAGCACAGATACGCAGTATTTT	CASSVRDPSTDTQYF
TRBV7-8	TRBD1	few	17	TRBJ2-7	TGTGCCAGCAGCTTAAAAAGGGACAGGGCGCTCTCCTACGAGCAGTACTTC	CASSLKRDRALSYEQYF
TRBV30	TRBD1	-	13	TRBJ1-1	TGTGCCTGGAGTCAGGGGGAATACACTGAAGCTTTCTTT	CAWSQGEYTEAFF
TRBV5-1	-	-	15	TRBJ1-6	TGCGCCAGCAGCTTGGCAGGGAGTAATAATTCACCCCTCCACTTT	CASSLAGSNNSPLHF
TRBV2	-	-	13	TRBJ2-7	TGTGCCAGCAGTGTGCAGAGCGCGGGCGAGCAGTACTTC	CASSVQSAGEQYF
TRBV27	-	-	14	TRBJ2-5	TGTGCCAGCAGTTACCAGACAATGGGGGAGACCCAGTACTTC	CASSYQTMGETQYF
TRBV18	-	-	16	TRBJ1-1	TGTGCCAGCTCACTCAGCGGGGGGGCTTTGAACACTGAAGCTTTCTTT	CASSLSGGALNTEAFF
TRBV6-5	-	-	14	TRBJ1-1	TGTGCCAGCAGTTACACGGAGGCGAACACTGAAGCTTTCTTT	CASSYTEANTEAFF
TRBV6-5	TRBD1	-	14	TRBJ1-5	TGTGCCAGCACTACGGACAGGGGCAATCAGCCCCAGCATTTT	CASTTDRGNQPQHF
TRBV13	TRBD1	-	14	TRBJ2-1	TGTGCCAGCAGCTATCAGGACAGGGTTCGTGAGCAGTTCTTC	CASSYQDRVREQFF
TRBV7-7	TRBD1	-	13	TRBJ1-1	TGTGCTAGCAGCTTAGCTACAGGGGCTGAAGCTTTCTTT	CASSLATGAEAFF